Listed below are T cell receptor beta chains from one sample, sequenced in a study of blood T cell repertoires in COVID-19. Sequencing was performed with immunoSEQ multiplex PCR; in TCRdb, only in-frame clones are kept and a portion is missing. The sample has approximately 230,000 clones, about 91% seen once; the top ten hold 6.3%. The material sequenced was peripheral blood. The receptor source for this set is a woman younger than 45 with COVID-19, enrolled during active disease. The CDR3 runs from the conserved cysteine through the conserved F or W. A D gene is named only where the DNA matches it firmly. Clone size is given for some rows only: seen once, a few or many times, or a class if the clone is expanded.

NA TRBJ1-4 TRBV5-4 NA CASSLGGQTNEKLFF TGTGCCAGCAGCTTGGGAGGGCAAACTAATGAAAAACTGTTTTTT
NA TRBJ1-1 TRBV7-9 NA CASSAGSDTEAFF TGTGCCAGCAGCGCGGGATCTGACACTGAAGCTTTCTTT
NA TRBJ1-3 TRBV7-2 NA CASSLVAGATSGNTIYF TGTGCCAGCAGCTTAGTGGCGGGGGCCACCTCTGGAAACACCATATATTTT
NA TRBJ1-6 TRBV11-2 NA CASSLARTENSPLHF TGTGCCAGCAGCTTAGCTAGGACAGAAAATTCACCCCTCCACTTT
TRBD1 TRBJ2-3 TRBV4-3 NA CASSQDLRRTGTQYF TGCGCCAGCAGCCAAGACCTTAGACGGACAGGGACGCAGTATTTT
TRBD1 TRBJ2-2 TRBV20-1 once CSASPQGATTGELFF TGCAGTGCTAGTCCGCAGGGGGCAACCACCGGGGAGCTGTTTTTT
TRBD1 TRBJ1-1 TRBV29-1 NA CSVAGTGAAEAFF TGCAGCGTCGCCGGGACAGGGGCCGCTGAAGCTTTCTTT
TRBD1 TRBJ1-2 TRBV24-1 NA CATSDPGTGPSTF TGTGCCACCAGTGACCCCGGGACAGGCCCCTCGACCTTC
NA TRBJ2-2 TRBV3-1/TRBV3-2 NA CASSQDTLYQGRIGELFF TGTGCCAGCAGCCAAGATACATTGTATCAGGGGCGGATCGGGGAGCTGTTTTTT
NA TRBJ2-1 TRBV11-3 NA CASSPPGRSVGEQFF TGTGCCAGCAGCCCCCCTGGGCGTTCGGTGGGTGAGCAGTTCTTC
NA TRBJ1-1 TRBV9 NA CASSAFTGWGTEAFF TGTGCCAGCAGCGCCTTTACAGGGTGGGGCACTGAAGCTTTCTTT
TRBD1 TRBJ1-1 TRBV7-2 NA CASSLYNRGRAEAFF TGTGCCAGCAGCTTGTATAACAGGGGGCGGGCCGAAGCTTTCTTT